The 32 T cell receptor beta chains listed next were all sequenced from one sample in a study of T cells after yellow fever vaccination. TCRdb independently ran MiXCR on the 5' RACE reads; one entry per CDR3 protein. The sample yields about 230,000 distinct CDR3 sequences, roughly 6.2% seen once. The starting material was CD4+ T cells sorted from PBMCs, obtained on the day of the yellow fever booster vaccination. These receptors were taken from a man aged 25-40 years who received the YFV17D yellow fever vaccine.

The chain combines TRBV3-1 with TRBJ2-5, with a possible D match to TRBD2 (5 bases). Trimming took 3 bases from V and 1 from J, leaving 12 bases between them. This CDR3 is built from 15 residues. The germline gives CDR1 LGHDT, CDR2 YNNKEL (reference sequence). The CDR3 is CASSHYSVAQETQYF. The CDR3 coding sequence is TGTGCCAGCAGCCACTATAGCGTGGCCCAAGAGACCCAGTACTTC.

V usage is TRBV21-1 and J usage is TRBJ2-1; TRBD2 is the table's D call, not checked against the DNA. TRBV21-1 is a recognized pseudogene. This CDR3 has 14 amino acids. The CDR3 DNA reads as TGTGCCAGCAGTGGCGGGAGGTCCGAGGGTGAGCAGTTCTTC. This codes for CASSGGRSEGEQFF.

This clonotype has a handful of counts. In nucleotides, the CDR3 is TGTGCCAGCAACCCGGGGAGGGCTGGCTATGGCTACACCTTC. Its protein is CASNPGRAGYGYTF. The V gene is TRBV3-1, the J gene TRBJ1-2; no clear D. The CDR3 totals 14 residues. Per germline, CDR1 LGHDT and CDR2 YNNKEL (reference sequence). V lost 7 bases, J lost 4 bases, and 16 bases lay in between. Based on the CDR3 plus reference TRBV3-1 and TRBJ1-2, the full variable domain is DTAVSQTPKYLVTQMGNDKSIKCEQNLGHDTMYWYKQDSKKFLKIMFSYNNKELIINETVPNRFSPKSPDKAHLNLHINSLELGDSAVYFCASNPGRAGYGYTFGSGTRLTVV.

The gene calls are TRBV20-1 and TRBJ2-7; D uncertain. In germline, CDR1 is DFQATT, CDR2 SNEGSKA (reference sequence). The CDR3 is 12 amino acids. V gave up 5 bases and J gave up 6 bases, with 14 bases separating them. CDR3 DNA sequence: TGCAGTGCTCAAGAAGGGCCTCTCGAGCAGTACTTC. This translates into CSAQEGPLEQYF.

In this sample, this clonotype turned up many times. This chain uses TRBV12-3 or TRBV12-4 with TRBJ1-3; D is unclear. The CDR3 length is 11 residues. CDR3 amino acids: CGGGSGNTIYF. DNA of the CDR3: TGTGGAGGAGGCTCTGGAAACACCATATATTTT.

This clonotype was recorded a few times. The CDR3 is CASSPVAGTRGETQYF. The CDR3 DNA sequence: TGTGCCAGCTCACCCGTCGCCGGGACTAGAGGGGAGACCCAGTACTTC. V usage is TRBV18 and J usage is TRBJ2-5; 8 nucleotides line up with TRBD2. Trimming cost V 3 bases and J 5 bases; bases outside gene matches: 11. The CDR3 loop spans 16 amino acids. Germline CDR1 KGHSH, CDR2 LQKENI.

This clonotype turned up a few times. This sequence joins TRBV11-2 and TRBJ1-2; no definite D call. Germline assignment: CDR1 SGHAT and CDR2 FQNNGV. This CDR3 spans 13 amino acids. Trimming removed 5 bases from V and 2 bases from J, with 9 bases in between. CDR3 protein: CASSVGLNYGYTF. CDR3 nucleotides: TGTGCCAGCAGCGTCGGACTGAACTATGGCTACACCTTC.

The CDR3 here is CSGRELVEQYF. The CDR3 bases are TGCAGTGGAAGGGAGTTGGTCGAGCAGTACTTC. The chain couples TRBV20-1 to TRBJ2-7, with D possibly being TRBD2 (5 bases). This CDR3 has 11 residues. The V gene's germline CDR1 is DFQATT and CDR2 SNEGSKA (reference sequence). V was shortened by 7 bases and J by 6 bases, with 13 bases between the two germline ends.

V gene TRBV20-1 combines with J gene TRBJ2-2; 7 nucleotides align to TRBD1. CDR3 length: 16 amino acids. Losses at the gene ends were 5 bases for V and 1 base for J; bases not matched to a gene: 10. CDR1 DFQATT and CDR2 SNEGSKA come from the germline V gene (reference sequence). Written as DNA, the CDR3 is TGCAGTGCTTTCCCCACAGGGGCCGAGAACACCGGGGAGCTGTTTTTT. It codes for CSAFPTGAENTGELFF.

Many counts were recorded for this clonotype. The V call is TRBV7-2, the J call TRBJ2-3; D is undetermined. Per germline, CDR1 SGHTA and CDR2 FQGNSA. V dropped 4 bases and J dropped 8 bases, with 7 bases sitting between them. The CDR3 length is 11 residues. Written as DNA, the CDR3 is TGTGCCAGCAGCTCCGGCGGTACGCAGTATTTT. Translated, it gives CASSSGGTQYF.

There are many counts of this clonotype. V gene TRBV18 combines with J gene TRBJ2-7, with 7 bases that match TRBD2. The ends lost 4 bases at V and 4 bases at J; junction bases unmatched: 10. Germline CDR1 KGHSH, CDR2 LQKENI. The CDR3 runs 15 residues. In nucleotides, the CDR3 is TGTGCCAGCTCACTTCTGGGGGGGACTGAGTACGAGCAGTACTTC. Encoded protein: CASSLLGGTEYEQYF.

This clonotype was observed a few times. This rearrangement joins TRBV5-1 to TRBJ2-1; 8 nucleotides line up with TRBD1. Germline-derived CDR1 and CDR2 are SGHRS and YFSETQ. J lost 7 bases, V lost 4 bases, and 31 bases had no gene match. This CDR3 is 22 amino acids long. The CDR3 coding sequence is TGCGCCAGCAGCCCCAATCCCGAGGTGGCCAGCTGGACAGGGTTTTATAAAAATGAGCAGTTCTTC. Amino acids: CASSPNPEVASWTGFYKNEQFF.

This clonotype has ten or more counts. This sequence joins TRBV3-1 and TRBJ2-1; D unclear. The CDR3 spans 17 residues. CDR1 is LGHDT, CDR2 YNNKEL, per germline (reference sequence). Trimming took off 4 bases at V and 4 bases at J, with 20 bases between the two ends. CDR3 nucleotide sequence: TGTGCCAGCAGCCCTCAGATGTTGGGTCTCGGATACAATGAGCAGTTCTTC. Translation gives CASSPQMLGLGYNEQFF.

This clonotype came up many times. CDR3 sequence reads: CASSLPGRLSATFF. In DNA, the CDR3 is TGCGCCAGCAGCTTACCGGGACGGCTTTCTGCAACGTTCTTC. The chain combines TRBV5-1 with TRBJ2-1, with D possibly being TRBD1 or TRBD2 (5 bases each). The germline V and J ends were trimmed by 2 bases and 15 bases, with 21 bases remaining between them. The V gene's germline CDR1 is SGHRS and CDR2 YFSETQ. The CDR3 spans 14 residues.

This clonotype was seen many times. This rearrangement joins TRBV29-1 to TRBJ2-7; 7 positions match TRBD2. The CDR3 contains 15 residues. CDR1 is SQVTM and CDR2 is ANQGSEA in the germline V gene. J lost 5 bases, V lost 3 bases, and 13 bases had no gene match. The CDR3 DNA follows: TGCAGCGTTGACAGCGGGGTACGCTCCCAGAACGAGCAGTACTTC. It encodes CSVDSGVRSQNEQYF.

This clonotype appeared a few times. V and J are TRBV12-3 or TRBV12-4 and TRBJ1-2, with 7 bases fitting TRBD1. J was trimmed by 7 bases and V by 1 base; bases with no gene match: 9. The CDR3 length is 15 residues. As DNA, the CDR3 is TGTGCCAGCAGTTTAGACCGCGGACAGGCGGGTGGCTACACCTTC. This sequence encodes CASSLDRGQAGGYTF.

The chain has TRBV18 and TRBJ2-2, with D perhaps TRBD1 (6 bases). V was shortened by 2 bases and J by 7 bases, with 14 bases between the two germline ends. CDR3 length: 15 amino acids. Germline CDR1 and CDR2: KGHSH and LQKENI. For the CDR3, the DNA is TGTGCCAGCTCACCATCGAGTGCAGGGGTCGGGGAGCTGTTTTTT. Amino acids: CASSPSSAGVGELFF.

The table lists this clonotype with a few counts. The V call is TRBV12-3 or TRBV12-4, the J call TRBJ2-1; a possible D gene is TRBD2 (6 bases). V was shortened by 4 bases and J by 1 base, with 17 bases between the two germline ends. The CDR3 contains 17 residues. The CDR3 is CASSWRGGGSSYNEQFF. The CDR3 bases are TGTGCCAGCAGTTGGAGGGGCGGAGGATCGTCCTACAATGAGCAGTTCTTC.

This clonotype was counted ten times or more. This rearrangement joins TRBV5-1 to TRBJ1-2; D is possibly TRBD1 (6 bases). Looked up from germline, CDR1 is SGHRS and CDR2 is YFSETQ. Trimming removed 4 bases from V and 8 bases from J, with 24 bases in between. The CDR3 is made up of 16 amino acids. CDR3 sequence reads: CASSPGVAGVGGGYTF. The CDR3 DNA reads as TGCGCCAGCAGCCCCGGAGTAGCAGGGGTTGGAGGAGGCTACACCTTC. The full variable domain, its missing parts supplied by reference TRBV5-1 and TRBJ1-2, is KAGVTQTPRYLIKTRGQQVTLSCSPISGHRSVSWYQQTPGQGLQFLFEYFSETQRNKGNFPGRFSGRQFSNSRSEMNVSTLELGDSALYLCASSPGVAGVGGGYTFGSGTRLTVV.

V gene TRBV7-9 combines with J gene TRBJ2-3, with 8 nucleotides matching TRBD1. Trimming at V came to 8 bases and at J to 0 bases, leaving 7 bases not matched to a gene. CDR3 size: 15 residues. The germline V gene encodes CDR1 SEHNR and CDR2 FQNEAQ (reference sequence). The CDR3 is CASFPTGASTDTQYF. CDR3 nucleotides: TGTGCCAGCTTTCCGACAGGGGCTAGCACAGATACGCAGTATTTT.

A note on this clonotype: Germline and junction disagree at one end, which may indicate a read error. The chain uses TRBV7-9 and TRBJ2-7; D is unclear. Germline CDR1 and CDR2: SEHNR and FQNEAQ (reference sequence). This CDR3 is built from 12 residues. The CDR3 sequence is CASILDKYEQYF. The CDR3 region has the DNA TGTGCCAGCATCTTAGACAAGTACGAGCAGTACTTC.

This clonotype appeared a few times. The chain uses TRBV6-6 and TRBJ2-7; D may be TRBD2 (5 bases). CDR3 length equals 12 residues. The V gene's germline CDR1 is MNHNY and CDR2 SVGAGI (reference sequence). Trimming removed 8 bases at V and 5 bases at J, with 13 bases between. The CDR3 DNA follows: TGTGCCAGCGGAGGCCCACTCCACGAGCAGTACTTC. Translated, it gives CASGGPLHEQYF.

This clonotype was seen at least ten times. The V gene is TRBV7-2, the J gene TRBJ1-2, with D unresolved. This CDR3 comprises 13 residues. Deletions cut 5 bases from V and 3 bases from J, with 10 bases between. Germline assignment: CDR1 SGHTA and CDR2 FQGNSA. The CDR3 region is CASSLQADYGYTF. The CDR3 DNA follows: TGTGCCAGCAGCCTGCAGGCAGACTATGGCTACACCTTC.

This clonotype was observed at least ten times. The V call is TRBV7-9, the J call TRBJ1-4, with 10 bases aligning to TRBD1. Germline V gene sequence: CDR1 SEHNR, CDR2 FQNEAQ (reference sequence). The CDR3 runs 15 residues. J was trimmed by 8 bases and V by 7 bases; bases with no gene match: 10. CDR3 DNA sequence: TGTGCCAGCATGCTCCGGGACAGGGGTTTGGAAAAACTGTTTTTT. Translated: CASMLRDRGLEKLFF.

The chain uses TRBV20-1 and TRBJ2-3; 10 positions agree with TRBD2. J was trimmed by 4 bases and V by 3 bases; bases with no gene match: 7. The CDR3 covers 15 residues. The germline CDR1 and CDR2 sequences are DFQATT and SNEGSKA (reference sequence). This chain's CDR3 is CSARKLAGEPDTQYF. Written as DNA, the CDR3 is TGCAGTGCTAGGAAGCTAGCGGGAGAGCCAGATACGCAGTATTTT.

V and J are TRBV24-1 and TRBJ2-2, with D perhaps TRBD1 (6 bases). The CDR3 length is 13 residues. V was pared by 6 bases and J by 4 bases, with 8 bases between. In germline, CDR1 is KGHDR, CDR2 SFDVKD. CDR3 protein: CATSKGGTGELFF. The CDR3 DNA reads TGTGCCACCAGTAAAGGGGGCACCGGGGAGCTGTTTTTT.

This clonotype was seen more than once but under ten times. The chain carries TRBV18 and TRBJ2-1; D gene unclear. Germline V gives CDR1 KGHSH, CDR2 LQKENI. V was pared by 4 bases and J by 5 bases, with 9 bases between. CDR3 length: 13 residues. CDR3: CASSQDIHNEQFF. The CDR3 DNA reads TGTGCCAGCTCACAAGACATCCACAATGAGCAGTTCTTC.

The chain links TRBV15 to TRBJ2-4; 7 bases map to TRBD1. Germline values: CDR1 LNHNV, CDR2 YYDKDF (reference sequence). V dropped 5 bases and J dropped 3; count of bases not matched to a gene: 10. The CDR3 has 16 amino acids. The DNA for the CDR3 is TGTGCCACCAGCCCCCGGACAGGCCAAGGCAAAAACATTCAGTACTTC. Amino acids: CATSPRTGQGKNIQYF.

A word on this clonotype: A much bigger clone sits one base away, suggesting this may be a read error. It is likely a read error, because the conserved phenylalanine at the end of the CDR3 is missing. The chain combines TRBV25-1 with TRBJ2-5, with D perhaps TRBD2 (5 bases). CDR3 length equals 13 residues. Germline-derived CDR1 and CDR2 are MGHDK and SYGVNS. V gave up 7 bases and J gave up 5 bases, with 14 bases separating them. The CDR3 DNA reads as TGTGCCAGCAACTCGGTAGGCGGGGAGACCCAGTACTTA. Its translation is CASNSVGGETQYL.

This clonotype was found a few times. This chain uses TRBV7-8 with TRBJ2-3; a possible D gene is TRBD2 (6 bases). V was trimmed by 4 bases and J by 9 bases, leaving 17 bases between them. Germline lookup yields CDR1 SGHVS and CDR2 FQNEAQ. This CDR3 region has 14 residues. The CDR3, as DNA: TGTGCCAGCAGCTCCGCGGGGACGGCAGGCACGCAGTATTTT. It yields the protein CASSSAGTAGTQYF.

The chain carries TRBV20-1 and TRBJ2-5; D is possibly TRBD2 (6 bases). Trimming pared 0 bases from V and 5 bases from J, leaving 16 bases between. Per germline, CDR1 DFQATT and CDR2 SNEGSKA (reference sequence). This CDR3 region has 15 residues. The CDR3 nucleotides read TGCAGTGCTAGAGATTCGGGGGATTATGGTGAGACCCAGTACTTC. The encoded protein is CSARDSGDYGETQYF.

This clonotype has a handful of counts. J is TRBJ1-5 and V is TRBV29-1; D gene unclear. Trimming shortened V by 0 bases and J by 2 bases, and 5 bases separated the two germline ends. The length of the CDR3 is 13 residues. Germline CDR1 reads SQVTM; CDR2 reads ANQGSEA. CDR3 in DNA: TGCAGCGTTGAAGAGCACGGCAATCAGCCCCAGCATTTT. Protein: CSVEEHGNQPQHF.